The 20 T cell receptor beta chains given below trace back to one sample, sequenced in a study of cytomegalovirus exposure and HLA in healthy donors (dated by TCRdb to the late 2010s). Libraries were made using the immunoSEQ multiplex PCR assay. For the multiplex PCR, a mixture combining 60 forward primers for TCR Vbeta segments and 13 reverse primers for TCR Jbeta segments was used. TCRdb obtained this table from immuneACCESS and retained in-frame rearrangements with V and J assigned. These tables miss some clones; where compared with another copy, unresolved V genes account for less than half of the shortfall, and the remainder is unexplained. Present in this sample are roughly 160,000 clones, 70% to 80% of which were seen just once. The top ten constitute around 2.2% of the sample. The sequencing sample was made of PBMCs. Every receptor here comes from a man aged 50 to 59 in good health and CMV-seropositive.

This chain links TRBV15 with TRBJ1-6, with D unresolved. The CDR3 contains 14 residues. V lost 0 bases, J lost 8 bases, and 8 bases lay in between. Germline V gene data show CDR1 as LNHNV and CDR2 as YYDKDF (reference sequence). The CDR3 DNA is TGTGCCACCAGCAGAGATCTGAGGGATTCACCCCTCCACTTT. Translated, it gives CATSRDLRDSPLHF.

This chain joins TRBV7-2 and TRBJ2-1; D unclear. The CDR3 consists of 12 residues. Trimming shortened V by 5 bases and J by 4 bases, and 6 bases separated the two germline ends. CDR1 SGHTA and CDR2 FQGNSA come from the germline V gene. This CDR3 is CASSTSYNEQFF. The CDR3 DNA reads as TGTGCCAGCAGCACATCTTACAATGAGCAGTTCTTC.

The CDR3 DNA reads as TGCAGCGTGGACGGACTAGCGGGGCCCCCGCGGGAGCAGTTCTTC. Its translation is CSVDGLAGPPREQFF. V usage is TRBV29-1 and J usage is TRBJ2-1; 12 bases map to TRBD2. This CDR3 contains 15 residues. Germline V gives CDR1 SQVTM, CDR2 ANQGSEA. The trim removed 6 bases at V and 10 bases at J, leaving 13 bases unmatched.

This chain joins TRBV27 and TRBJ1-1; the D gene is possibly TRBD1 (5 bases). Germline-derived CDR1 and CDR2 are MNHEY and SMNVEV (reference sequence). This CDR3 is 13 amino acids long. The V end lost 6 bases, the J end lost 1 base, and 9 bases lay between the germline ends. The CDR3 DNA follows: TGTGCCAGCAGCCCGGGGGGGAACACTGAAGCTTTCTTT. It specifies CASSPGGNTEAFF.

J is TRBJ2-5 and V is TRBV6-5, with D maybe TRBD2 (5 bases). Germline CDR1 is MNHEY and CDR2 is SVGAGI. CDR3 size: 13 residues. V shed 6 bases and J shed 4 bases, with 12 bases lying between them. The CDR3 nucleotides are TGTGCCAGCAGGACGACGGGGAGAGAGACCCAGTACTTC. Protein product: CASRTTGRETQYF.

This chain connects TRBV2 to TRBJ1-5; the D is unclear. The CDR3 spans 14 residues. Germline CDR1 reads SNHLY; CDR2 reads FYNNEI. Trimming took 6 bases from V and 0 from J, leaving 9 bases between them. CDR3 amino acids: CASRRSVSNQPQHF. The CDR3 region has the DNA TGTGCCAGCAGACGGTCCGTTAGCAATCAGCCCCAGCATTTT.

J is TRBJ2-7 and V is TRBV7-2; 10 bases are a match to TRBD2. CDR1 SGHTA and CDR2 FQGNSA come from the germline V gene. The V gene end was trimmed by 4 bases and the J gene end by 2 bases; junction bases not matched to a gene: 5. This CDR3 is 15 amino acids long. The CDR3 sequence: CASSSASGGTYEQYF. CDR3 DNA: TGTGCCAGCAGCTCGGCTAGCGGGGGTACCTACGAGCAGTACTTC.

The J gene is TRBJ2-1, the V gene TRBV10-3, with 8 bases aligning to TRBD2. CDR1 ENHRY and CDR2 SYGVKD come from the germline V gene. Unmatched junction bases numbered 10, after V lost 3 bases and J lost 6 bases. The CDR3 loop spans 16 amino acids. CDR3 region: CAISEKRGLAGNEQFF. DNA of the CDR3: TGTGCCATCAGTGAAAAACGAGGACTAGCTGGCAATGAGCAGTTCTTC.

CDR3 sequence reads: CASSQEKLSYEQYF. The CDR3 DNA reads TGTGCCAGCAGCCAAGAAAAGCTCTCCTACGAGCAGTACTTC. The chain has TRBV4-2 and TRBJ2-7, with D unclear. Germline values: CDR1 LGHNA, CDR2 YNFKEQ. This CDR3 has 14 amino acids. Deletions cut 0 bases from V and 0 bases from J, with 6 bases between.

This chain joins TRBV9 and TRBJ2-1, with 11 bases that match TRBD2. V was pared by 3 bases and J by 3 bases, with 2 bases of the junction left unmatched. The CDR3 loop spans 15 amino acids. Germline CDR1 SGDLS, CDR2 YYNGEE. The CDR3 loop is CASSEGTSGYNEQFF. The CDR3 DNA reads TGTGCCAGCAGCGAGGGGACTAGCGGCTACAATGAGCAGTTCTTC.

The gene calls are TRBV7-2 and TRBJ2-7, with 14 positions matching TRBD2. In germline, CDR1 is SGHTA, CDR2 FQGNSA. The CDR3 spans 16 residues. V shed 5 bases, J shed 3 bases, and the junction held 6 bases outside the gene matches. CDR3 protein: CASSPRLAGGFYEQYF. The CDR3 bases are TGTGCCAGCAGCCCCCGACTAGCGGGGGGGTTCTACGAGCAGTACTTC.

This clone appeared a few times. In DNA, the CDR3 is TGTGCCAGCAGCTTAGAAGGACAGGGAGAAGAGACCCAGTACTTC. This encodes CASSLEGQGEETQYF. V gene TRBV7-9 combines with J gene TRBJ2-5; 8 bases fit TRBD1. With V trimmed by 1 base and J by 3 bases, 4 bases remained unmatched. The CDR3 extends over 15 amino acids. Germline lookup yields CDR1 SEHNR and CDR2 FQNEAQ (reference sequence).

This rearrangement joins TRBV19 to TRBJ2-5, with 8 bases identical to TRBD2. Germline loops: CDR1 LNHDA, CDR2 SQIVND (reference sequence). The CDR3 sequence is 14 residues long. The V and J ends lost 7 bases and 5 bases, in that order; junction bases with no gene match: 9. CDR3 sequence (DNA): TGTGCCAGTACCCCCGGGACTAGGGGGGAGACCCAGTACTTC. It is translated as CASTPGTRGETQYF. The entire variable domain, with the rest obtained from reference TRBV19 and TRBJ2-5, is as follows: DGGITQSPKYLFRKEGQNVTLSCEQNLNHDAMYWYRQDPGQGLRLIYYSQIVNDFQKGDIAEGYSVSREKKESFPLTVTSAQKNPTAFYLCASTPGTRGETQYFGPGTRLLVL.

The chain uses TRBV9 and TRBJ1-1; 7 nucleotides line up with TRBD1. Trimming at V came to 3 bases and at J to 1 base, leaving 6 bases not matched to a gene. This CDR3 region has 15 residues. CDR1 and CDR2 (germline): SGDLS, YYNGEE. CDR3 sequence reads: CASSALQGRNTEAFF. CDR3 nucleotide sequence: TGTGCCAGCAGCGCCCTACAGGGGCGGAACACTGAAGCTTTCTTT.

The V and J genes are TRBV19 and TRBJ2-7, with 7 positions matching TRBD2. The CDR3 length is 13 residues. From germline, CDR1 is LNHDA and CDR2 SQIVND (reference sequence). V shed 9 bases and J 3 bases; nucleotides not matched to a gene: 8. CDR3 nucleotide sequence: TGTGCCAGCAGTGGGCTAGCGGACTACGAGCAGTACTTC. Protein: CASSGLADYEQYF.

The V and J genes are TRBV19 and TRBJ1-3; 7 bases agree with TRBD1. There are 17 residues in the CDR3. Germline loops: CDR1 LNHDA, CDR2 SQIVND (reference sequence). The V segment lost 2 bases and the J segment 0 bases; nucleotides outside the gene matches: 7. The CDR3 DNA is TGTGCCAGTAGTATAAACAGGGGCGATCTCTCTGGAAACACCATATATTTT. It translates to CASSINRGDLSGNTIYF.

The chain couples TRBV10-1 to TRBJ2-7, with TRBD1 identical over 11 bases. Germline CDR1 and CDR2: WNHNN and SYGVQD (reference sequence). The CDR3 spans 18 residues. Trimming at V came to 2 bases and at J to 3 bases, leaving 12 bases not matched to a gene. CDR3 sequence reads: CASSETPPGQGGLYEQYF. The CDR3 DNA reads TGCGCCAGCAGTGAGACACCACCGGGACAGGGGGGCCTCTACGAGCAGTACTTC.

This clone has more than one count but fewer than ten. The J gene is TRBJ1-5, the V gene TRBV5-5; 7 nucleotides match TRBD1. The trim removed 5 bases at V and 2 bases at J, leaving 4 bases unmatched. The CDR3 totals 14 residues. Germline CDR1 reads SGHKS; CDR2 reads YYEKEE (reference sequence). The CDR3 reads CASSRDRGNQPQHF. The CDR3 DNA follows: TGTGCCAGCAGTCGAGACAGGGGCAATCAGCCCCAGCATTTT.

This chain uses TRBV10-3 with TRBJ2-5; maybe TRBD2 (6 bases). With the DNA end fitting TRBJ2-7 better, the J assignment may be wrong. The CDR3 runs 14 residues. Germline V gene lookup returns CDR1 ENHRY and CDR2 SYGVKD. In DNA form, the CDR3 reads TGTGCCATCAGTGACCAGCGGGCCACCTACGAGCAGTACTTC. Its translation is CAISDQRATYEQYF.

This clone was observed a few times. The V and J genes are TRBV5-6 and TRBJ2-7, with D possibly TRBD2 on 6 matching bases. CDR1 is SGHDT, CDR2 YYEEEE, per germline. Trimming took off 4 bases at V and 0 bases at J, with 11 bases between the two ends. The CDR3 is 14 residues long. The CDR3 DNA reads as TGTGCCAGCAGCCTAGCGCTGAGCTCCTACGAGCAGTACTTC. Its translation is CASSLALSSYEQYF.